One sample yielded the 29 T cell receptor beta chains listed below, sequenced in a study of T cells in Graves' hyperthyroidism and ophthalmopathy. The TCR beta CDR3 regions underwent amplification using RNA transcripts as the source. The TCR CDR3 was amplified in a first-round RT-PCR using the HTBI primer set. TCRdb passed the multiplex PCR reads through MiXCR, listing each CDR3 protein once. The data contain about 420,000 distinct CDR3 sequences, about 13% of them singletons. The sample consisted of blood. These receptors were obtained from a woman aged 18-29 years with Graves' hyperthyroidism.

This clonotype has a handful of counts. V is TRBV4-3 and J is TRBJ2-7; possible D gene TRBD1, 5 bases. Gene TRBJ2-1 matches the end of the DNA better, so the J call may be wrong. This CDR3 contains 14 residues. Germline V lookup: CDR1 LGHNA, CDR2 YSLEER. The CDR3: CASSQDSGSYEQFF. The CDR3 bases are TGCGCCAGCAGCCAAGATTCAGGGTCCTACGAGCAGTTCTTC.

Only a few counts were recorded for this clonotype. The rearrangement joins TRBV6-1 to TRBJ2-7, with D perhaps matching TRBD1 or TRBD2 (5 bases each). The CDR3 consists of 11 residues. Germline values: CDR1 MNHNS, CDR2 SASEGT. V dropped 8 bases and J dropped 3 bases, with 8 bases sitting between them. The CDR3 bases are TGTGCCAGCGGGACGTTCTACGAGCAGTACTTC. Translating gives CASGTFYEQYF.

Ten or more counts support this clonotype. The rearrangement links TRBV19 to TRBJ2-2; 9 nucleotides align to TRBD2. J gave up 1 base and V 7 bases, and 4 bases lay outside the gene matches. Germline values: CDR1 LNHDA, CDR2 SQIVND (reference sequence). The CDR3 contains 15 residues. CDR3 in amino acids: CASTFSGRNTGELFF. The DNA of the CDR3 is TGTGCCAGTACGTTTAGCGGGAGGAACACCGGGGAGCTGTTTTTT.

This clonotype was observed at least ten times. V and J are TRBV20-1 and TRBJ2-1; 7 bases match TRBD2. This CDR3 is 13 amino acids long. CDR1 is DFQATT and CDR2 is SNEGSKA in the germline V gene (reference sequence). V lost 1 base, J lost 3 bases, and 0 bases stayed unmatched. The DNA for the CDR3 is TGCAGTGCTAGAGCTAGCGGCTACAATGAGCAGTTCTTC. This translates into CSARASGYNEQFF.

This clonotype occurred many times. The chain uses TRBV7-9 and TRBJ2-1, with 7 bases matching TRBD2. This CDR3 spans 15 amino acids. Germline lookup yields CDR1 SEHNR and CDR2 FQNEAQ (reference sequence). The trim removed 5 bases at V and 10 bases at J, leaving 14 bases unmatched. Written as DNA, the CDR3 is TGTGCCAGCAGCCAGAACGAGGCGGGAGTGCACGAGCAGTTCTTC. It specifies CASSQNEAGVHEQFF.

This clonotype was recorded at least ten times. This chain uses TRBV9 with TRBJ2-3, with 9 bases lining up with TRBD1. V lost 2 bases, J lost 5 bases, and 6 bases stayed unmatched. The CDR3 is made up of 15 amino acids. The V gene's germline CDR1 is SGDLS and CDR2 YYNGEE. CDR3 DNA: TGTGCCAGCAGCGTGAGGACAGGGGAGTTAGATACGCAGTATTTT. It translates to CASSVRTGELDTQYF.

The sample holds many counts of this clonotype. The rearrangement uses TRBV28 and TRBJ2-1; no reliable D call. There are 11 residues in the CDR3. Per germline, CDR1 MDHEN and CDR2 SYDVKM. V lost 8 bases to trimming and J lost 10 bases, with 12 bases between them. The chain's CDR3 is CASPEFPEQFF. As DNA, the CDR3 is TGTGCCAGCCCCGAATTCCCCGAGCAGTTCTTC.

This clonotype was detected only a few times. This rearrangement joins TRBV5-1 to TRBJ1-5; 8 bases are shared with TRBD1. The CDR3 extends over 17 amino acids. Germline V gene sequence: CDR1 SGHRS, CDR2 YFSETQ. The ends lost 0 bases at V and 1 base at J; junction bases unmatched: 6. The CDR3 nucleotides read TGCGCCAGCAGCTTGGGGACAGGGATCAGCAGCAATCAGCCCCAGCATTTT. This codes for CASSLGTGISSNQPQHF.

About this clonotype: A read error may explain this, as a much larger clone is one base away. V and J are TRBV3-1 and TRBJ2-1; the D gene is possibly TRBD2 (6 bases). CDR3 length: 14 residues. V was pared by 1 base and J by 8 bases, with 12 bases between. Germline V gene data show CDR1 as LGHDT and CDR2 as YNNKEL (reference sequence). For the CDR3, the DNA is TGTGCCAGCAGCCAAGCCCCAGCGGGCGATGAGCAGTTCTTC. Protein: CASSQAPAGDEQFF.

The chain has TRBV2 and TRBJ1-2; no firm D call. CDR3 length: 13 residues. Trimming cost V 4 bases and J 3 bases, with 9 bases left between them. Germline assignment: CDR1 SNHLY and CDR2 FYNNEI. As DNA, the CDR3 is TGTGCCAGCAGTGTGTTAGGGTACTATGGCTACACCTTC. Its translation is CASSVLGYYGYTF.

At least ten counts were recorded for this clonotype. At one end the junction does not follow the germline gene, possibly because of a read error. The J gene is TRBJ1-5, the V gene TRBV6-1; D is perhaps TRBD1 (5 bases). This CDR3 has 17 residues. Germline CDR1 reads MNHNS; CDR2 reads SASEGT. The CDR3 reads CASSEERDSLSNQPQHF. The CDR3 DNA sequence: TGTGCCAGCAGCGAAGAGAGAGACAGCCTTAGCAATCAGCCCCAGCATTTT.

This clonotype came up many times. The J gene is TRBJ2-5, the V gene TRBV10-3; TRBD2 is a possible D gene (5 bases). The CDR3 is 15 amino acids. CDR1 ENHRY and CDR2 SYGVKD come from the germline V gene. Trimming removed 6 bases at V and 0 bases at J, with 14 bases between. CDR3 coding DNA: TGTGCCATCAGCCAACTTTCCGGGGACCAAGAGACCCAGTACTTC. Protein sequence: CAISQLSGDQETQYF.

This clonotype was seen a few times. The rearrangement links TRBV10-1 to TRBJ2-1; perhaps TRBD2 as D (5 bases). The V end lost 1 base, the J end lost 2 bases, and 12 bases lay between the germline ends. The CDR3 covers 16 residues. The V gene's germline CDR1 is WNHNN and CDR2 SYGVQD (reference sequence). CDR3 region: CASSEYSLAPYNEQFF. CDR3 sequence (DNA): TGCGCCAGCAGTGAGTATTCCCTAGCCCCCTACAATGAGCAGTTCTTC.

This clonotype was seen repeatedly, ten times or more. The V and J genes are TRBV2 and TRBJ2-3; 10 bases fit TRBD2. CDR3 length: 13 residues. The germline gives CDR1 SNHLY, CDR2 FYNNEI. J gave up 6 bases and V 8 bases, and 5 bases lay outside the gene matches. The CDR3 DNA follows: TGTGCCAGCGGGACTAGCGAATCCGATACGCAGTATTTT. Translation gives CASGTSESDTQYF.

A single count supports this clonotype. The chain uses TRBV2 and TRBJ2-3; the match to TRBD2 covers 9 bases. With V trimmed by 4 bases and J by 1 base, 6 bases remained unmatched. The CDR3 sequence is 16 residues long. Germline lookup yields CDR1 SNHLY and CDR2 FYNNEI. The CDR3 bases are TGTGCCAGCAGTGTTAGCGGGAGCTTTGGCACAGATACGCAGTATTTT. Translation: CASSVSGSFGTDTQYF.

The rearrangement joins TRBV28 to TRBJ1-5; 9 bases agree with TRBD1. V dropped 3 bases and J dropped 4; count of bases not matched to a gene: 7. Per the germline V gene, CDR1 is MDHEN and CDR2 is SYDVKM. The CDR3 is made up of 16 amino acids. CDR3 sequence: CASSFPLTGGNQPQHF. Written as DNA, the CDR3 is TGTGCCAGCAGTTTCCCTTTGACAGGGGGAAATCAGCCCCAGCATTTT.

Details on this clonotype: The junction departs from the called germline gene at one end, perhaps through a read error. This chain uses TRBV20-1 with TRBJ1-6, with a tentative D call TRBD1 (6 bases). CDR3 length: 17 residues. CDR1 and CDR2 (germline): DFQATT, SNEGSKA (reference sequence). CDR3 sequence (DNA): TGCAGTGCTGGAGATCTGCGGGGGGGCATTGGTAATTCACCCCTCCACTTT. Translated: CSAGDLRGGIGNSPLHF.

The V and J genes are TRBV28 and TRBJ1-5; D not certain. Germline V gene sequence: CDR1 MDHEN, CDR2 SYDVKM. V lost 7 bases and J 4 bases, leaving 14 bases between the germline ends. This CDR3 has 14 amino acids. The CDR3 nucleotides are TGTGCCAGCACGGGGAGGGTAGGGAATCAGCCCCAGCATTTT. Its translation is CASTGRVGNQPQHF.

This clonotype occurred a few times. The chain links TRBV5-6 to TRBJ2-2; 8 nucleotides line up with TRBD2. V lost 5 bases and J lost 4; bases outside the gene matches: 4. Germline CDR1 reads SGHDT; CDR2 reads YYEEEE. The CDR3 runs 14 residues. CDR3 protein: CASSSGLATGELFF. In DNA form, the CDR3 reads TGTGCCAGCAGTTCAGGACTAGCCACCGGGGAGCTGTTTTTT. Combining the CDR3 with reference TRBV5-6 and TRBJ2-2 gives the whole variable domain DAGVTQSPTHLIKTRGQQVTLRCSPKSGHDTVSWYQQALGQGPQFIFQYYEEEERQRGNFPDRFSGHQFPNYSSELNVNALLLGDSALYLCASSSGLATGELFFGEGSRLTVL.

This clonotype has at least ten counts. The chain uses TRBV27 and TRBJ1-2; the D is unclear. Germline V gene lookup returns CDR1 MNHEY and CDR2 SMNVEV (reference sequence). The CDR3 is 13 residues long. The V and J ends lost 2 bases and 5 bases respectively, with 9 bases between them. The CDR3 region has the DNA TGTGCCAGCAGTTTACGACATTCGTATGGCTACACCTTC. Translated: CASSLRHSYGYTF.

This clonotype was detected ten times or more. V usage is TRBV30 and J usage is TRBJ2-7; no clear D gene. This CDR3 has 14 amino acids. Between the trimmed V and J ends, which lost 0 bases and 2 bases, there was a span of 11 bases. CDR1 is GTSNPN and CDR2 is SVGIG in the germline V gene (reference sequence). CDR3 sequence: CAWSVGKLAYEQYF. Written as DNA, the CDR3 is TGTGCCTGGAGTGTGGGGAAATTAGCCTACGAGCAGTACTTC.

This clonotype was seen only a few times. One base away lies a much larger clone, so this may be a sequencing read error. CDR3 protein: CASRHRGLGTETFF. The CDR3 nucleotides are TGTGCCAGCAGACACAGGGGCTTAGGGACTGAAACTTTCTTT. This chain links TRBV12-3 or TRBV12-4 with TRBJ1-1; 7 bases map to TRBD1. The CDR3 contains 14 residues.

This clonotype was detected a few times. DNA of the CDR3: TGTGCCTGGAGTGTACAGGGCAGGGAAAAACTGTTTTTT. This codes for CAWSVQGREKLFF. The chain has TRBV30 and TRBJ1-4; D is perhaps TRBD1 (6 bases). The CDR3 has 13 amino acids. With 0 bases removed from V and 8 bases from J, the gap between germline ends came to 10 bases. Germline V gene sequence: CDR1 GTSNPN, CDR2 SVGIG (reference sequence).

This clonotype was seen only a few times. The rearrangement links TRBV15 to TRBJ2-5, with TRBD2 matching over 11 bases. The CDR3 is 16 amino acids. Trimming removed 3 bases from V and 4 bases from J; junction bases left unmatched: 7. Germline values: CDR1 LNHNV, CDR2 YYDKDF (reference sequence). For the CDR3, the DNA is TGTGCCACCAGCAGGGATATACTAGCGGGAGTAGAGACCCAGTACTTC. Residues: CATSRDILAGVETQYF.

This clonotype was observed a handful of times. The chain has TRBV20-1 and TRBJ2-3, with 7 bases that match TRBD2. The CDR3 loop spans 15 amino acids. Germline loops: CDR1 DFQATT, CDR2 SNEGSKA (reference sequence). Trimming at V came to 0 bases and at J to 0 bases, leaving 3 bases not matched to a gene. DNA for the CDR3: TGCAGTGCTAGAGAAACTAGCGTCAGCACAGATACGCAGTATTTT. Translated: CSARETSVSTDTQYF.

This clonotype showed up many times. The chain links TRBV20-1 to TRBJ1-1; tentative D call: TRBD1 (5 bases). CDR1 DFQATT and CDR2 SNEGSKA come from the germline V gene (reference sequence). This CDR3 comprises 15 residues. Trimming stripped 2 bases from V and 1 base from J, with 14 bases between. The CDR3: CSARQLGETNTEAFF. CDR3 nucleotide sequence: TGCAGTGCTAGACAATTAGGGGAGACGAACACTGAAGCTTTCTTT.

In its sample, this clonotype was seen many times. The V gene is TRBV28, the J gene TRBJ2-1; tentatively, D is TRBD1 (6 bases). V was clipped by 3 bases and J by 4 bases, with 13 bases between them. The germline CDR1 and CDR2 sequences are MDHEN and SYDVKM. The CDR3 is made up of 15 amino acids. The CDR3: CASSFRQGRYNEQFF. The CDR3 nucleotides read TGTGCCAGCAGTTTTCGTCAGGGGAGATACAATGAGCAGTTCTTC.

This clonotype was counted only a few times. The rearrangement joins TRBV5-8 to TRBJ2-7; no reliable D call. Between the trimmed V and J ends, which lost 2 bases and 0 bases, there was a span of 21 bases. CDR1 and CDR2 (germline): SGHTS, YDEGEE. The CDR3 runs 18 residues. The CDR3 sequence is CASSFSTNSLPSSYEQYF. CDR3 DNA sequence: TGTGCCAGCAGCTTTTCTACAAACAGCCTGCCGAGCTCCTACGAGCAGTACTTC.

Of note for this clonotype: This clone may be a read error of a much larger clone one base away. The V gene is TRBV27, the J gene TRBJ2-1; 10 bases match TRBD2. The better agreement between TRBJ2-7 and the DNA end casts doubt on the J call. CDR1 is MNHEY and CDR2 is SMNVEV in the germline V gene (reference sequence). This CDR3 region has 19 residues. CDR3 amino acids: CASSLVSSGRPFSYNEQYF. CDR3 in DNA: TGTGCCAGCAGTTTAGTGTCTAGCGGGAGACCCTTCTCCTACAATGAGCAGTACTTC.